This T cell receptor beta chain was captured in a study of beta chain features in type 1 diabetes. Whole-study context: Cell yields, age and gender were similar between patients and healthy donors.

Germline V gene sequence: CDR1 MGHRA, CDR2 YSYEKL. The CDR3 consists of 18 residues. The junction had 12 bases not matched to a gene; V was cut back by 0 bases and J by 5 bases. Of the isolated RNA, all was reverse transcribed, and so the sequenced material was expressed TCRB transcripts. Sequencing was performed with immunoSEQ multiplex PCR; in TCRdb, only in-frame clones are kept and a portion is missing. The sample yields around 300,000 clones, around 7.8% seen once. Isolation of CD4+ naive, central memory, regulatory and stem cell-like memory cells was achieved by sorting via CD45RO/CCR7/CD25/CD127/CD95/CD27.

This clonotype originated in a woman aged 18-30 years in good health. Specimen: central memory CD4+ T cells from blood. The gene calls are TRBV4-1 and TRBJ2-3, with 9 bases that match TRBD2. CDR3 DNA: TGCGCCAGCAGCCAAGATAATCGGGCTAGCGGGGTTGGAGATACGCAGTATTTT. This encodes CASSQDNRASGVGDTQYF.